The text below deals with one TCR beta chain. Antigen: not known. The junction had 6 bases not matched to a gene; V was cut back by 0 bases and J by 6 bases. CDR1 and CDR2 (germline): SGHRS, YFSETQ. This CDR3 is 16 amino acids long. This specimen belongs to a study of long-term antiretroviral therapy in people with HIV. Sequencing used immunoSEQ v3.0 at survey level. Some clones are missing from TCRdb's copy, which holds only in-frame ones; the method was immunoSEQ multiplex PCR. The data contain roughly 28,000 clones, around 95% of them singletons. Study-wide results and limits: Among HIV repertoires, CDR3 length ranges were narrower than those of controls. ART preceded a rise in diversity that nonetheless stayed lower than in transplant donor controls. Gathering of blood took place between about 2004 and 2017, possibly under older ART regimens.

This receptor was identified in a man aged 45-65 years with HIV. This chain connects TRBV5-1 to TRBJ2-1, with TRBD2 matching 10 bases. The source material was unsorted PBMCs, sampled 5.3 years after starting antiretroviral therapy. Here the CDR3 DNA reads TGCGCCAGCAGCTTGGGCGGGACTAGCGTATCCAATGAGCAGTTCTTC. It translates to CASSLGGTSVSNEQFF.